A selection of T cell receptor beta chains follows, all from one sample in a study of blood T cell repertoires in COVID-19. Libraries were prepared by immunoSEQ multiplex PCR; TCRdb keeps only in-frame clonotypes and omits some of them. Of approximately 280,000 clones listed, around 88% are singletons. Sequencing used peripheral blood. The receptors stem from a woman under 40 who had recovered from COVID-19. Each CDR3 is given with its conserved first and last residue. D genes are given only for firm matches. Size values are once, few and many counts, or a class for expanded clones, and some rows have none.

d_call	v_call	clone_size	j_call	cdr3_nt	cdr3_aa
NA	TRBV28	NA	TRBJ1-1	TGTGCCAGCATAAACAACGGGGGCACTGAAGCTTTCTTT	CASINNGGTEAFF
NA	TRBV7-8	NA	TRBJ2-3	TGTGCCAGCAGCCGCACAGGCACAGATACGCAGTATTTT	CASSRTGTDTQYF
NA	TRBV5-4	NA	TRBJ1-3	TGTGCCAGCAGCTCGGGGGGGGGCCGTGGAAACACCATATATTTT	CASSSGGGRGNTIYF
TRBD1	TRBV2	once	TRBJ2-2	TGTGCCAGCAGTCCAACGACAGGGGCGAACACCGGGGAGCTGTTTTTT	CASSPTTGANTGELFF
TRBD2	TRBV19	NA	TRBJ2-1	TGTGCCAGTAAACCCCGACTAGCGGGAGACAGCTCCTACAATGAGCAGTTCTTC	CASKPRLAGDSSYNEQFF
TRBD1	TRBV9	NA	TRBJ2-7	TGTGCCAGCAGTGATTCAGGGGGCACCTACGAGCAGTACTTC	CASSDSGGTYEQYF
NA	TRBV27	NA	TRBJ1-1	TGTGCCAGCACCCCGGGGGGGGCCAGTTCAGCTTTCTTT	CASTPGGASSAFF
NA	TRBV4-2	NA	TRBJ2-2	TGTGCCAGCAGCCAAGTCAGGGGTAACACCGGGGAGCTGTTTTTT	CASSQVRGNTGELFF
NA	TRBV5-1	NA	TRBJ2-1	TGCGCCAGCAGCTGGATCGACAGGAGCTCCTACAATGAGCAGTTCTTC	CASSWIDRSSYNEQFF
NA	TRBV19	NA	TRBJ1-1	TGTGCCAGTAGTACCAACAGCGGCACTGAAGCTTTCTTT	CASSTNSGTEAFF
TRBD1	TRBV6-1	NA	TRBJ2-5	TGTGCCAGCAGTGATCTGGACAGGTATATCCAGTACTTC	CASSDLDRYIQYF
NA	TRBV12-2	NA	TRBJ2-1	TGTGCAAGTCGTCTCCCGGGACTAGGATTCGGTGAGCAGTTCTTC	CASRLPGLGFGEQFF
NA	TRBV7-2	NA	TRBJ2-1	TGTGCCAGCAGCCCTCAGACCCGGAGGAATGAGCAGTTCTTC	CASSPQTRRNEQFF
NA	TRBV7-8	NA	TRBJ1-2	TGTGCCAGCAGCTTAGTCGGTTGGGGCTACACCTTC	CASSLVGWGYTF
NA	TRBV20-1	NA	TRBJ2-5	TGCAGTGCCCCCGGAGGGGAGACCCAGTACTTC	CSAPGGETQYF
TRBD1	TRBV19	NA	TRBJ1-5	TGTGCCAGTAGTTTCGATGCCTCAGACAGGGCAAGCAATCAGCCCCAGCATTTT	CASSFDASDRASNQPQHF
TRBD1	TRBV29-1	NA	TRBJ1-2	TGCAGCGTTCAGGGGGCGCGGGGCTACACCTTC	CSVQGARGYTF
NA	TRBV6-5	once	TRBJ1-4	TGTGCCAGCAGTTATGTCGAGGAAAAACTGTTTTTT	CASSYVEEKLFF
NA	TRBV5-1	NA	TRBJ2-3	TGCGCCAGCAGGGAAAGTGGGGGGTATAGCACAGATACGCAGTATTTT	CASRESGGYSTDTQYF
NA	TRBV27	NA	TRBJ2-7	TGTGCCAGCAGGCCCGGTCTAGGAGGGCTCTCCTACGAGCAGTACTTC	CASRPGLGGLSYEQYF
TRBD1	TRBV6-6	NA	TRBJ1-4	TGTGCCAGCAGGGGTACCTCAGGGGGCGCGAATGAAAAACTGTTTTTT	CASRGTSGGANEKLFF
TRBD2	TRBV6-5	NA	TRBJ2-1	TGTGCCAGCAGTCTTACTAGCGGGAGTACCTATGAGCAGTTCTTC	CASSLTSGSTYEQFF
NA	TRBV27	few	TRBJ2-1	TGTGCCAGCAGAATGAGCTCCTACAATGAGCAGTTCTTC	CASRMSSYNEQFF
TRBD2	TRBV28	NA	TRBJ2-7	TGTGCCAGCAGTCCGATGGGGAGGGATGAGCAGTACTTC	CASSPMGRDEQYF
TRBD1	TRBV12-3/TRBV12-4	NA	TRBJ1-2	TGTGCCAGCAGTTCAGGGGGGTATGGCTACACCTTC	CASSSGGYGYTF
NA	TRBV9	NA	TRBJ2-4	TGTGCCAGCTTCTGGCCGTTATTACAGTACTTC	CASFWPLLQYF
TRBD1	TRBV4-1	NA	TRBJ1-5	TGCGCCAGCAGCCAGATCGGCACCTCGGGACAGAGCAATCAGCCCCAGCATTTT	CASSQIGTSGQSNQPQHF
NA	TRBV2	NA	TRBJ2-7	TGTGCCAGCAGGCCCAGAACGGACAACCTCCTCTACGAGCAGTACTTC	CASRPRTDNLLYEQYF
TRBD1	TRBV5-1	NA	TRBJ1-1	TGCGCCAGCAGCTTACAGGGGAGCGCTGAAGCTTTCTTT	CASSLQGSAEAFF
NA	TRBV6-5	NA	TRBJ1-5	TGTGCCAGCAGTACAGGAAATCAGCCCCAGCATTTT	CASSTGNQPQHF
NA	TRBV19	few	TRBJ1-1	TGTGCCAGTAGCTTGGTGCGACGGGGCACTGAAGCTTTCTTT	CASSLVRRGTEAFF
NA	TRBV10-2	NA	TRBJ2-5	TGCGCCAGCAGTGACCCTGGTAGTCGGGAGACCCAGTACTTC	CASSDPGSRETQYF
TRBD1	TRBV7-9	NA	TRBJ1-2	TGTGCCAGCAGCCCCATGGCGGACAGGGCCTATGGCTACACCTTC	CASSPMADRAYGYTF
NA	TRBV12-3/TRBV12-4	NA	TRBJ1-1	TGTGCCAGCAGCTTAACAGATGAAGCTTTCTTT	CASSLTDEAFF
TRBD1	TRBV24-1	NA	TRBJ2-3	TGTGCCACCAGCAGACAGGGGGTGGATACGCAGTATTTT	CATSRQGVDTQYF
NA	TRBV10-3	few	TRBJ1-3	TGTGCCATCGCCCAGGACTCTGGAAACACCATATATTTT	CAIAQDSGNTIYF
NA	TRBV7-2	NA	TRBJ2-3	TGTGCCAGCAGCCAAGGACAGAGCACAGATACGCAGTATTTT	CASSQGQSTDTQYF
NA	TRBV15	many	TRBJ1-2	TGTGCCACCAGCAGAGACACAGGGAAAGAGGGCTACACCTTC	CATSRDTGKEGYTF
TRBD2	TRBV4-2	NA	TRBJ2-2	TGTGCCAGCAGCCAAGTCGCGGGACTAGCGGGGGAGGTGGAGCTGTTTTTT	CASSQVAGLAGEVELFF
NA	TRBV27	NA	TRBJ2-2	TGTGCCAGCAGTATTTCGGGGGAGCTGTTTTTT	CASSISGELFF
NA	TRBV2	NA	TRBJ1-1	TGTGCCAGCAGTGAAAGGGGGTGGACCGCTGAAGCTTTCTTT	CASSERGWTAEAFF
TRBD2	TRBV2	once	TRBJ2-3	TGTGCCAGCAGGGGAGTGCGGGGGGGATTCGATACGCAGTATTTT	CASRGVRGGFDTQYF
NA	TRBV2	NA	TRBJ2-7	TGTGCCAGCAGTGAAGGCGGCCTAGCGCTCTACGAGCAGTACTTC	CASSEGGLALYEQYF
NA	TRBV7-9	NA	TRBJ2-2	TGTGCCAGCAGCTTATCGACTGCCTACGGGGAGCTGTTTTTT	CASSLSTAYGELFF
NA	TRBV19	NA	TRBJ1-2	TGTGCCAGTGGGGGCAGGTGGGATGGCTACACCTTC	CASGGRWDGYTF
TRBD1	TRBV6-5	NA	TRBJ1-6	TGTGCCAGCAGCCCAAGACAGGGTTTCTCTTCACCCCTCCACTTT	CASSPRQGFSSPLHF
NA	TRBV5-1	NA	TRBJ1-4	TGCGCCAGCAGCTTGGCGGGGGACCAGGAAAAACTGTTTTTT	CASSLAGDQEKLFF
TRBD1	TRBV6-4	few	TRBJ1-6	TGTGCCAGCAGTGACTCGACAGGGGGCAATTCACCCCTCCACTTT	CASSDSTGGNSPLHF
NA	TRBV19	NA	TRBJ1-1	TGTGCCAGTAGTCCCCGACAGGTCACTGAAGCTTTCTTT	CASSPRQVTEAFF
TRBD2	TRBV5-4	once	TRBJ2-7	TGTGCCAGCAGCTCGGGAGGGGAAAGAAGGTACGAGCAGTACTTC	CASSSGGERRYEQYF
NA	TRBV12-5	NA	TRBJ1-6	TGTGCTAGTGGCCCAAATAATTCACCCCTCCACTTT	CASGPNNSPLHF
TRBD2	TRBV2	few	TRBJ2-2	TGTGCCAGCGGGGCAGAGCGGGGGGGAAACACCGGGGAGCTGTTTTTT	CASGAERGGNTGELFF
TRBD2	TRBV7-2	NA	TRBJ2-5	TGTGCCAGCAGCTTCCCTAGCGGGACGGGGGAGACCCAGTACTTC	CASSFPSGTGETQYF